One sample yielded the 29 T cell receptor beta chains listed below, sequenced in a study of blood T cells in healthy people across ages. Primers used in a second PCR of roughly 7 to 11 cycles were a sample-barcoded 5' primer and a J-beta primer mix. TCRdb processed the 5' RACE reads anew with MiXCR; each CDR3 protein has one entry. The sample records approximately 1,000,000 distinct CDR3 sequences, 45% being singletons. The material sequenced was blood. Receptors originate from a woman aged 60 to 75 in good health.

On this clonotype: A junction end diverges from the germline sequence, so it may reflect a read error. In DNA form, the CDR3 reads TGTGCCGGCAGCCCCGCAGGGTTCGGGACTGAAGCTTTCTTT. It encodes CAGSPAGFGTEAFF. The rearrangement links TRBV7-9 to TRBJ1-1, with D perhaps TRBD1 (5 bases). The CDR3 is 14 amino acids. In germline, CDR1 is SEHNR, CDR2 FQNEAQ (reference sequence).

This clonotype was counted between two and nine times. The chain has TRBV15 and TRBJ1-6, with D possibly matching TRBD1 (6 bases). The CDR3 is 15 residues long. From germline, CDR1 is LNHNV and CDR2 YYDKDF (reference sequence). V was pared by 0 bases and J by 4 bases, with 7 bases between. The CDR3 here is CATSRDGQYNSPLHF. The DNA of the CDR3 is TGTGCCACCAGCAGAGACGGACAGTATAATTCACCCCTCCACTTT. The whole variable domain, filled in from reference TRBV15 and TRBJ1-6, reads DAMVIQNPRYQVTQFGKPVTLSCSQTLNHNVMYWYQQKSSQAPKLLFHYYDKDFNNEADTPDNFQSRRPNTSFCFLDIRSPGLGDTAMYLCATSRDGQYNSPLHFGNGTRLTVT.

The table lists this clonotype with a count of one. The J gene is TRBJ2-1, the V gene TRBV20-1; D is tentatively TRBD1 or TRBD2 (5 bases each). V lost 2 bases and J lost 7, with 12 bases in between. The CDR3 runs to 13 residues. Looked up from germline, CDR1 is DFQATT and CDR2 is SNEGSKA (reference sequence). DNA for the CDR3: TGCAGTGCTAGAATATCGGGGCGGAATGAGCAGTTCTTC. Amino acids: CSARISGRNEQFF.

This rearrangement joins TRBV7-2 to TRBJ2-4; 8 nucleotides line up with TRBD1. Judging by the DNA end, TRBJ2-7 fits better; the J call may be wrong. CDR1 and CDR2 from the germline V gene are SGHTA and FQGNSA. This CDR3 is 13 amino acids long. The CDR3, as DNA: TGTGCCAGCAGCAAGGACAGGGTGCTCGAGCAGTACTTC. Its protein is CASSKDRVLEQYF.

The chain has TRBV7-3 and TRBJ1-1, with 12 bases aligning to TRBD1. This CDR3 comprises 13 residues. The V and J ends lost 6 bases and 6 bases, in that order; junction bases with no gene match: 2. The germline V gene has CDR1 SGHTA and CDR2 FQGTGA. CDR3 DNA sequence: TGTGCCAGCAGGGGACAGGGGGCGGCTGAAGCTTTCTTT. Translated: CASRGQGAAEAFF. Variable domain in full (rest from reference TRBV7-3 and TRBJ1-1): GAGVSQTPSNKVTEKGKYVELRCDPISGHTALYWYRQSLGQGPEFLIYFQGTGAADDSGLPNDRFFAVRPEGSVSTLKIQRTERGDSAVYLCASRGQGAAEAFFGQGTRLTVV.

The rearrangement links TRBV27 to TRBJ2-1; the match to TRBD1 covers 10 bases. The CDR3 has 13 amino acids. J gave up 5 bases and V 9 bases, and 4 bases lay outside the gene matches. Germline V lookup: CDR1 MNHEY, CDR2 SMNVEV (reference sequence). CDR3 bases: TGTGCCAGTACCGGGACAGGGGACAATGAGCAGTTCTTC. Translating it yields CASTGTGDNEQFF.

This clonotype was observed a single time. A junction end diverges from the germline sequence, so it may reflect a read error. Here the CDR3 DNA reads TGTGCCAGCAGCGTCGGCAGCGCTAAAGGTACAGGTACGCAGTATTTT. Translated, it gives CASSVGSAKGTGTQYF. The chain employs TRBV9 and TRBJ2-3, with D possibly matching TRBD1 (5 bases). This CDR3 comprises 16 residues. CDR1 is SGDLS and CDR2 is YYNGEE in the germline V gene.

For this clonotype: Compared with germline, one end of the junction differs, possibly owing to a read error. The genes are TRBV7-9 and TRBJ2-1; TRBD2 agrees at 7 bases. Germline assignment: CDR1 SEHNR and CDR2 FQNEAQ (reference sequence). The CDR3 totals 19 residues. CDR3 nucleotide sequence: TGTGCCAGCAGCGGACCGGGACTAAAAGGGGCGGCCTCCTACAATAAGCAGTTCTTC. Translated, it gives CASSGPGLKGAASYNKQFF.

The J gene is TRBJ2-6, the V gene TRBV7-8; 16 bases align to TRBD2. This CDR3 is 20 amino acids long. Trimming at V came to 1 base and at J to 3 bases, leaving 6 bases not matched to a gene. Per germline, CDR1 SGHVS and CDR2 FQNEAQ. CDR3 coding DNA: TGTGCCAGCAGCTTAGGGGGACTAGCGGGAGGGCCCCTTGGGGCCAACGTCCTGACTTTC. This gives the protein CASSLGGLAGGPLGANVLTF.

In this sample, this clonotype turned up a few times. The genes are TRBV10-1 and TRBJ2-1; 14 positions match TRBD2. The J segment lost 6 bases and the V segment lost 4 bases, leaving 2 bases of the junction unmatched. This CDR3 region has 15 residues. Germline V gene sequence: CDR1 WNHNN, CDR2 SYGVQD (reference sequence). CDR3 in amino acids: CASSGGTSGSNEQFF. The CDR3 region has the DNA TGCGCCAGCAGTGGGGGGACTAGCGGGAGCAATGAGCAGTTCTTC.

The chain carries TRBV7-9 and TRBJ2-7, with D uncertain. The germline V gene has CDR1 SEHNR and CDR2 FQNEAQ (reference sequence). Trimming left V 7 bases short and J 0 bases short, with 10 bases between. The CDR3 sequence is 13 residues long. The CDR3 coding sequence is TGTGCCAGCACCCGCAGCAGCTCCTACGAGCAGTACTTC. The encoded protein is CASTRSSSYEQYF.

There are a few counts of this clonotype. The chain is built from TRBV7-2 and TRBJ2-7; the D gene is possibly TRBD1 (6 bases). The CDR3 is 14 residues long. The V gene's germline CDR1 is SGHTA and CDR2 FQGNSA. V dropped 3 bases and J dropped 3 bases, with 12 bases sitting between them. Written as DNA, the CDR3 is TGTGCCAGCAGCTTTGGACAGATTGGCTACGAGCAGTACTTC. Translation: CASSFGQIGYEQYF.

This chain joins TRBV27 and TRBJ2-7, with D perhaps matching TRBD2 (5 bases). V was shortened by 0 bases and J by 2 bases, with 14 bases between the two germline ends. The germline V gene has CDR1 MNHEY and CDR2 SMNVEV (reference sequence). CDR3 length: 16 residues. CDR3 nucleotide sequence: TGTGCCAGCAGTTTATCTGGAGGCCATCTTACCTACGAGCAGTACTTC. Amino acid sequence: CASSLSGGHLTYEQYF.

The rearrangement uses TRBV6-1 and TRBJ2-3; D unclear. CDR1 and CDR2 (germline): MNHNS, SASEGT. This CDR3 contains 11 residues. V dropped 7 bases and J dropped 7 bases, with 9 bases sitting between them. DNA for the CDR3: TGTGCCAGCACCGCTAGAAATACGCAGTATTTT. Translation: CASTARNTQYF.

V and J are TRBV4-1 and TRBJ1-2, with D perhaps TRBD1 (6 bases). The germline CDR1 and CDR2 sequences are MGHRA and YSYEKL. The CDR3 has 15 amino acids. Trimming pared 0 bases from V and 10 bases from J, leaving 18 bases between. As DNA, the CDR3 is TGCGCCAGCAGCCAAGAGGAGGGGGACGGTTCGGCCTACACCTTC. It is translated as CASSQEEGDGSAYTF.

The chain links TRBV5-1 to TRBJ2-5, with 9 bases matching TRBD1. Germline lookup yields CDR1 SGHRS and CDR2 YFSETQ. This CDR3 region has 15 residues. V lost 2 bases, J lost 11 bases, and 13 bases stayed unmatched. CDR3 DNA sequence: TGCGCCAGCAGCTTAGGGAACAGGGGGCACAATGAGCAGTACTTC. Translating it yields CASSLGNRGHNEQYF.

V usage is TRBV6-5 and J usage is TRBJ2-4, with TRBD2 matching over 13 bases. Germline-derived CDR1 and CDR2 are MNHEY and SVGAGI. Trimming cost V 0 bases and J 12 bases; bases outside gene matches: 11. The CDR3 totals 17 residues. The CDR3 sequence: CASSYSWTSGSPETQYF. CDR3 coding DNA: TGTGCCAGCAGTTACTCGTGGACTAGCGGGAGTCCAGAGACTCAGTACTTC.

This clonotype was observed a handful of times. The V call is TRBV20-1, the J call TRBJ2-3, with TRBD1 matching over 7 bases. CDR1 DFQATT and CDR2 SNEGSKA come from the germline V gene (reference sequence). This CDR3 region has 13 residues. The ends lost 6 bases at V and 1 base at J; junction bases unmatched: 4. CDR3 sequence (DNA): TGCAGTGCCGCCGGGACAGGCACAGATACGCAGTATTTT. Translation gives CSAAGTGTDTQYF.

The CDR3 region has the DNA TGTGCCATCAGTGTGGACAGAAACACCGGGGAGCTGTTTTTT. Residues: CAISVDRNTGELFF. This chain uses TRBV10-3 with TRBJ2-2; maybe TRBD1 (6 bases). The CDR3 runs 14 residues. Trimming removed 4 bases from V and 2 bases from J, with 8 bases in between. In germline, CDR1 is ENHRY, CDR2 SYGVKD.

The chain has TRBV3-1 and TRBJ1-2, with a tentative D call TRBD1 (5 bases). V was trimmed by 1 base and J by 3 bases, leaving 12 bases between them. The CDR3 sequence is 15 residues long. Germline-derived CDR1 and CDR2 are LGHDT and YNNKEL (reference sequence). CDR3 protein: CASSQVGGSHYGYTF. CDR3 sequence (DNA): TGTGCCAGCAGCCAAGTTGGGGGGAGTCACTATGGCTACACCTTC.

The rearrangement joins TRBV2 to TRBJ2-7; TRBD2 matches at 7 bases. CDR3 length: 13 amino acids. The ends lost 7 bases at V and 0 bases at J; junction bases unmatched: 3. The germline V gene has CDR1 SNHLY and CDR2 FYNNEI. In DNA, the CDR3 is TGTGCCAGCATGAGCGGGGCCTCCTACGAGCAGTACTTC. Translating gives CASMSGASYEQYF.

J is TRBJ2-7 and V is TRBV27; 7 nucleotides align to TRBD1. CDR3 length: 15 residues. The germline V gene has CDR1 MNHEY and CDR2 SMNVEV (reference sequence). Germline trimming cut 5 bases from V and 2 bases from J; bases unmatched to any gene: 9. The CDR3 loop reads CASSQSPTGPYEQYF. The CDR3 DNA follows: TGTGCCAGCAGTCAAAGCCCGACAGGGCCCTACGAGCAGTACTTC.

The DNA of the CDR3 is TGTGCCAGCAGCTTGGTGGGACCTATTAAAACAGGGATAGCAGGGGACACTGAAGCTTTCTTT. This gives the protein CASSLVGPIKTGIAGDTEAFF. The chain joins TRBV5-6 to TRBJ1-1, with D possibly TRBD1 on 6 matching bases. V was trimmed by 0 bases and J by 3 bases, leaving 30 bases between them. This CDR3 has 21 amino acids. In germline, CDR1 is SGHDT, CDR2 YYEEEE.

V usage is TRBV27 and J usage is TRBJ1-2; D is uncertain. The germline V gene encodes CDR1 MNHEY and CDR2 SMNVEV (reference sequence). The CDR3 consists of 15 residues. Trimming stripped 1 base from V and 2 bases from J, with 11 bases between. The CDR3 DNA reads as TGTGCCAGCAGTTTATACCCGGGAACAAACTATGGCTACACCTTC. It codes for CASSLYPGTNYGYTF.

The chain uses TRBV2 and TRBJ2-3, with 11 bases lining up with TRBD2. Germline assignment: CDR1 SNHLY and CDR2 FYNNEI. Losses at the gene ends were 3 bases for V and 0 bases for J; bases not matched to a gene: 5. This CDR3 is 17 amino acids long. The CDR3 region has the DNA TGTGCCAGCAGTGATTCCCGACTAGCGGGAAGCACAGATACGCAGTATTTT. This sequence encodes CASSDSRLAGSTDTQYF.

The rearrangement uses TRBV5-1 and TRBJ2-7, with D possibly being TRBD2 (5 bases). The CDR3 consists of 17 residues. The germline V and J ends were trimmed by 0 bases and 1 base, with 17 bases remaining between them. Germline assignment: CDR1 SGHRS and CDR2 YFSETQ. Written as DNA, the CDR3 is TGCGCCAGCAGCTTGGTCGGGTTGCGAAGAGGGTCCTACGAGCAGTACTTC. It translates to CASSLVGLRRGSYEQYF.

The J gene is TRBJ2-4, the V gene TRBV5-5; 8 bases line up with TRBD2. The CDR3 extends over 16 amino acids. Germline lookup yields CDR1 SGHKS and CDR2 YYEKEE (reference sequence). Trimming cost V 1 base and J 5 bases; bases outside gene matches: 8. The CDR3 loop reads CASSLSGGGLQNIQYF. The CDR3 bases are TGTGCCAGCAGCTTGTCGGGAGGGGGGCTACAAAACATTCAGTACTTC.

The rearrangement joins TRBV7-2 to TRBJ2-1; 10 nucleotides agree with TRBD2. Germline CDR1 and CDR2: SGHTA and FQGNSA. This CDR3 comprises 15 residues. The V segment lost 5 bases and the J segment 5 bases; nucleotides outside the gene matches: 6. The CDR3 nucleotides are TGTGCCAGCAGCGTCAGCGGGAGGGGCAACAATGAGCAGTTCTTC. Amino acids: CASSVSGRGNNEQFF.

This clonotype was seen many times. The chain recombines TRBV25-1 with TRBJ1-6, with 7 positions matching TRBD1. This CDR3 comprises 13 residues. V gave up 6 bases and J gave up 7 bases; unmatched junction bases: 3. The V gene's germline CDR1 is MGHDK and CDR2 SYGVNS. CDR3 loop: CASSRDSNSPLHF. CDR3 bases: TGTGCCAGCAGCCGGGACAGCAATTCACCCCTCCACTTT.